The TCR beta chain described here comes from a study of T cells after yellow fever vaccination. The germline V gene has CDR1 SEHNR and CDR2 FQNEAQ (reference sequence). The CDR3 is 15 residues long. Trimming cost V 1 base and J 8 bases, with 15 bases left between them. This clonotype was seen repeatedly, ten times or more. In TCRdb, the 5' RACE reads were re-called with MiXCR into one record per CDR3 protein. The sample consists of about 30,000 distinct CDR3 sequences, approximately 4.4% of them appearing once. This clonotype was obtained from a man aged 30 to 39 who received the YFV17D yellow fever vaccine. The sample here was CD8+ T cells sorted from PBMCs, taken 5 days after the yellow fever booster vaccination. This sequence joins TRBV7-9 and TRBJ2-1; tentatively, D is TRBD2 (6 bases). DNA of the CDR3: TGTGCCAGCAGCTTAGGACGGGAGAGGGTCGATGAGCAGTTCTTC. Its translation is CASSLGRERVDEQFF.